Below are 28 T cell receptor beta chains sequenced from a single sample in a study of technical replicates of blood from a handful of donors. TCRdb keeps only in-frame clones here, not all; method: immunoSEQ multiplex PCR. The sample holds roughly 79,000 clones, approximately 93% seen once. Sequencing used T cells isolated from PBMCs. The receptors here all came from a human donor in good health.

The chain is built from TRBV29-1 and TRBJ2-7; D unresolved. The V end was cut by 4 bases, the J end by 2 bases, with 12 bases between. The CDR3 has 13 residues. The V gene's germline CDR1 is SQVTM and CDR2 ANQGSEA. Here the CDR3 DNA reads TGCAGCGTTGTTTTTGCGAGCACCTACGAGCAGTACTTC. Translating gives CSVVFASTYEQYF.

The V and J genes are TRBV5-1 and TRBJ2-7, with a weak D call TRBD1 (6 bases). The germline gives CDR1 SGHRS, CDR2 YFSETQ. The CDR3 has 15 residues. The V gene lost 3 bases and the J gene lost 0 bases, with 13 bases spanning the gap. CDR3 DNA sequence: TGCGCCAGCAGCTGGGAGACAGGTTTCTCCTACGAGCAGTACTTC. Its translation is CASSWETGFSYEQYF.

The chain has TRBV9 and TRBJ1-2, with 7 nucleotides matching TRBD1. Germline V gene data show CDR1 as SGDLS and CDR2 as YYNGEE. The V and J ends lost 0 bases and 6 bases, in that order; junction bases with no gene match: 17. The CDR3 is 18 amino acids. The CDR3 DNA sequence: TGTGCCAGCAGCGTAGGTGGGGGGACAGTGGTAGAATACGATGGCTACACCTTC. Protein: CASSVGGGTVVEYDGYTF. The full variable domain, in which reference TRBV9 and TRBJ1-2 provide the parts outside the CDR3, is DSGVTQTPKHLITATGQRVTLRCSPRSGDLSVYWYQQSLDQGLQFLIQYYNGEERAKGNILERFSAQQFPDLHSELNLSSLELGDSALYFCASSVGGGTVVEYDGYTFGSGTRLTVV.

This chain joins TRBV9 and TRBJ2-1; TRBD2 is a possible D gene (5 bases). CDR1 SGDLS and CDR2 YYNGEE come from the germline V gene. V was shortened by 2 bases and J by 4 bases, with 10 bases between the two germline ends. CDR3 length equals 14 residues. The CDR3 bases are TGTGCCAGCAGCGTTGGCGGGTCATACAATGAGCAGTTCTTC. Protein: CASSVGGSYNEQFF.

CDR3 in amino acids: CAIRPGLETNEQFF. CDR3 DNA: TGTGCCATCAGACCGGGACTAGAAACAAATGAGCAGTTCTTC. The rearrangement joins TRBV10-3 to TRBJ2-1, with TRBD2 matching over 8 bases. With 6 bases clipped from V and 7 bases from J, the junction kept 8 bases outside the gene matches. From germline, CDR1 is ENHRY and CDR2 SYGVKD. This CDR3 is 14 amino acids long.

J is TRBJ2-7 and V is TRBV4-1; unclear D gene. V lost 0 bases to trimming and J lost 1 base, with 4 bases between them. The V gene's germline CDR1 is MGHRA and CDR2 YSYEKL. This CDR3 has 13 residues. The CDR3 bases are TGCGCCAGCAGCCAAGACAGTTCCTACGAGCAGTACTTC. Encoded protein: CASSQDSSYEQYF.

The chain has TRBV29-1 and TRBJ2-1; TRBD2 might be the D (6 bases). Looked up from germline, CDR1 is SQVTM and CDR2 is ANQGSEA. CDR3 length: 13 amino acids. The V end lost 3 bases, the J end lost 4 bases, and 10 bases lay between the germline ends. CDR3 loop: CSVDGSGYNEQFF. The CDR3 DNA reads as TGCAGCGTTGATGGTAGCGGTTACAATGAGCAGTTCTTC.

This chain links TRBV6-1 with TRBJ2-7, with D tentatively TRBD2 (6 bases). V was cut by 2 bases and J by 0 bases, with 11 bases left in between. CDR1 and CDR2 (germline): MNHNS, SASEGT. The CDR3 runs 15 residues. CDR3 sequence: CASSEYRGSSYEQYF. The CDR3 coding sequence is TGTGCCAGCAGTGAATACCGGGGGAGCTCCTACGAGCAGTACTTC.

The V and J genes are TRBV19 and TRBJ1-2; 7 positions agree with TRBD1. The CDR3 covers 15 residues. Germline CDR1 reads LNHDA; CDR2 reads SQIVND (reference sequence). Losses at the gene ends were 3 bases for V and 4 bases for J; bases not matched to a gene: 8. CDR3 sequence: CASSILPGQIYGYTF. CDR3 coding DNA: TGTGCCAGTAGTATTCTTCCGGGACAGATCTATGGCTACACCTTC.

The chain recombines TRBV27 with TRBJ2-7; weak D call: TRBD1 (5 bases). This CDR3 comprises 14 residues. With 2 bases removed from V and 0 bases from J, the gap between germline ends came to 8 bases. Germline V gene lookup returns CDR1 MNHEY and CDR2 SMNVEV (reference sequence). The CDR3 loop reads CASSLQGISYEQYF. CDR3 sequence (DNA): TGTGCCAGCAGTTTACAGGGCATCTCCTACGAGCAGTACTTC.

The V call is TRBV5-1, the J call TRBJ1-5; TRBD1 is a possible D gene (5 bases). V shed 0 bases and J shed 7 bases, with 8 bases lying between them. The germline V gene encodes CDR1 SGHRS and CDR2 YFSETQ. The CDR3 sequence is 13 residues long. CDR3 amino acids: CASSLEAGQPQHF. CDR3 sequence (DNA): TGCGCCAGCAGCTTGGAGGCAGGGCAGCCCCAGCATTTT. Full variable domain (remainder filled in from reference TRBV5-1 and TRBJ1-5): KAGVTQTPRYLIKTRGQQVTLSCSPISGHRSVSWYQQTPGQGLQFLFEYFSETQRNKGNFPGRFSGRQFSNSRSEMNVSTLELGDSALYLCASSLEAGQPQHFGDGTRLSIL.

Turning to this clone: Because it lacks the conserved phenylalanine or tryptophan at the end, this CDR3 is likely a read error. V is TRBV4-1 and J is TRBJ1-2; 10 bases map to TRBD1. Germline-derived CDR1 and CDR2 are MGHRA and YSYEKL. V shed 1 base, J shed 6 bases, and the junction held 5 bases outside the gene matches. The CDR3 consists of 15 residues. CDR3 nucleotide sequence: TGCGCCAGCAGCCAAGGGACAGGGGGAAGGGATGGCTACACCCTC. Translation: CASSQGTGGRDGYTL.

There are a few counts of this clone. The chain joins TRBV28 to TRBJ1-5; D is perhaps TRBD1 (6 bases). The CDR3 totals 13 residues. V gave up 10 bases and J gave up 7 bases, with 17 bases separating them. Germline CDR1 reads MDHEN; CDR2 reads SYDVKM. The CDR3 spells CAIQQGGNQPQHF. CDR3 bases: TGTGCCATCCAACAGGGAGGGAACCAGCCCCAGCATTTT.

The rearrangement links TRBV28 to TRBJ2-7, with a tentative D call TRBD2 (6 bases). Trimming took 3 bases from V and 2 from J, leaving 11 bases between them. CDR1 MDHEN and CDR2 SYDVKM come from the germline V gene. This CDR3 is built from 14 residues. The CDR3 DNA follows: TGTGCCAGCAGTTTCTCCGGGAGTACCTACGAGCAGTACTTC. It encodes CASSFSGSTYEQYF.

The chain has TRBV19 and TRBJ2-5; 7 nucleotides match TRBD1. The length of the CDR3 is 14 residues. Trimming took 6 bases from V and 7 from J; bases not matched to a gene: 11. Germline values: CDR1 LNHDA, CDR2 SQIVND (reference sequence). This CDR3 reads CASSPDRELRTQYF. The DNA for the CDR3 is TGTGCCAGTAGCCCCGACAGGGAACTGAGGACCCAGTACTTC.

The table lists this clone with a count of one. This chain joins TRBV21-1 and TRBJ1-1; TRBD1 reflects the table's D call only, with no check against the DNA. TRBV21-1 is marked as a pseudogene. There are 16 residues in the CDR3. The CDR3 nucleotides read TGTGCCAGCACCAGAAATTGGGGATGGGGCCTCACTGAAGCTTTCTTT. It codes for CASTRNWGWGLTEAFF.

This clone has only a few counts. This chain connects TRBV7-9 to TRBJ1-1; D call uncertain. Germline V gives CDR1 SEHNR, CDR2 FQNEAQ (reference sequence). The CDR3 loop spans 14 amino acids. Trimming cost V 5 bases and J 3 bases, with 13 bases left between them. The CDR3 loop is CASSPPGTDTEAFF. The CDR3 bases are TGTGCCAGCAGCCCCCCGGGTACGGACACTGAAGCTTTCTTT. The full variable domain, in which reference TRBV7-9 and TRBJ1-1 provide the parts outside the CDR3, is DTGVSQNPRHKITKRGQNVTFRCDPISEHNRLYWYRQTLGQGPEFLTYFQNEAQLEKSRLLSDRFSAERPKGSFSTLEIQRTEQGDSAMYLCASSPPGTDTEAFFGQGTRLTVV.

This chain connects TRBV10-3 to TRBJ2-1; 8 bases fit TRBD2. Germline CDR1 is ENHRY and CDR2 is SYGVKD. This CDR3 has 16 amino acids. J gave up 0 bases and V 3 bases, and 4 bases lay outside the gene matches. CDR3 DNA sequence: TGTGCCATCAGTGAAACAGGGACTAGCTCCTACAATGAGCAGTTCTTC. Translated, it gives CAISETGTSSYNEQFF.

This chain connects TRBV5-6 to TRBJ2-1, with D hard to call. The CDR3 is 12 residues long. The V gene's germline CDR1 is SGHDT and CDR2 YYEEEE. Trimming cost V 5 bases and J 9 bases, with 12 bases left between them. CDR3 DNA sequence: TGTGCCAGCAGTTTAGCCTATTTTGAGCAGTTCTTC. Translated: CASSLAYFEQFF.

V and J are TRBV9 and TRBJ2-2; TRBD2 is a possible D gene (7 bases). Germline loops: CDR1 SGDLS, CDR2 YYNGEE. Trimming took 1 base from V and 4 from J, leaving 17 bases between them. The CDR3 length is 17 residues. The CDR3 DNA reads TGTGCCAGCAGCGTAAGCCGGAGGGGGGGAAGCACCGGGGAGCTGTTTTTT. It is translated as CASSVSRRGGSTGELFF. The whole variable domain, remainder taken from reference TRBV9 and TRBJ2-2, is DSGVTQTPKHLITATGQRVTLRCSPRSGDLSVYWYQQSLDQGLQFLIQYYNGEERAKGNILERFSAQQFPDLHSELNLSSLELGDSALYFCASSVSRRGGSTGELFFGEGSRLTVL.

V gene TRBV7-8 combines with J gene TRBJ2-1; 13 bases fit TRBD2. Germline-derived CDR1 and CDR2 are SGHVS and FQNEAQ. The CDR3 loop spans 17 amino acids. With V trimmed by 7 bases and J by 0 bases, 6 bases remained unmatched. For the CDR3, the DNA is TGTGCCAGCATACTAGCGGGAGGGCCTAGCTCCTACAATGAGCAGTTCTTC. Translation: CASILAGGPSSYNEQFF.

The rearrangement uses TRBV30 and TRBJ1-1; D remains ambiguous. V dropped 0 bases and J dropped 6 bases, with 8 bases sitting between them. The CDR3 covers 12 residues. Germline V lookup: CDR1 GTSNPN, CDR2 SVGIG (reference sequence). DNA for the CDR3: TGTGCCTGGAGTGTTTACAACCCTGAAGCTTTCTTT. Its protein product is CAWSVYNPEAFF.

This clone has just one count. J is TRBJ2-7 and V is TRBV11-2; TRBD2 might be the D (6 bases). V lost 4 bases, J lost 0 bases, and 7 bases lay in between. Germline-derived CDR1 and CDR2 are SGHAT and FQNNGV. The CDR3 loop spans 13 amino acids. The CDR3 loop is CASSWGDSYEQYF. The CDR3 bases are TGTGCCAGCAGCTGGGGGGACTCCTACGAGCAGTACTTC.

The chain joins TRBV2 to TRBJ2-5; D remains ambiguous. Germline values: CDR1 SNHLY, CDR2 FYNNEI. The V and J ends lost 6 bases and 5 bases respectively, with 10 bases between them. This CDR3 spans 12 amino acids. The CDR3 reads CASRVNRETQYF. DNA of the CDR3: TGTGCCAGCAGGGTGAATCGGGAGACCCAGTACTTC.

The gene calls are TRBV5-1 and TRBJ2-7; tentatively, D is TRBD1 (5 bases). Germline lookup yields CDR1 SGHRS and CDR2 YFSETQ. The CDR3 contains 13 residues. The V end lost 3 bases, the J end lost 2 bases, and 9 bases lay between the germline ends. CDR3 protein: CASSSPGPYEQYF. The CDR3, as DNA: TGCGCCAGCAGCTCCCCAGGGCCCTACGAGCAGTACTTC. Using reference TRBV5-1 and TRBJ2-7 for the parts outside the CDR3, the full variable domain is KAGVTQTPRYLIKTRGQQVTLSCSPISGHRSVSWYQQTPGQGLQFLFEYFSETQRNKGNFPGRFSGRQFSNSRSEMNVSTLELGDSALYLCASSSPGPYEQYFGPGTRLTVT.

The rearrangement links TRBV5-1 to TRBJ2-7, with a weak D call TRBD2 (5 bases). V lost 1 base, J lost 2 bases, and 10 bases lay in between. The germline gives CDR1 SGHRS, CDR2 YFSETQ. This CDR3 region has 14 residues. The CDR3 nucleotides are TGCGCCAGCAGCTTGCCAGCGGCAGCCTACGAGCAGTACTTC. This translates into CASSLPAAAYEQYF.

V usage is TRBV5-8 and J usage is TRBJ2-6, with TRBD1 as a possible D gene (5 bases). This CDR3 comprises 14 residues. V dropped 4 bases and J dropped 3 bases, with 8 bases sitting between them. Germline CDR1 SGHTS, CDR2 YDEGEE. The CDR3 protein is CASSQGIGANVLTF. The DNA for the CDR3 is TGTGCCAGCAGCCAGGGTATTGGGGCCAACGTCCTGACTTTC.

The V gene is TRBV5-4, the J gene TRBJ2-5; 7 bases line up with TRBD1. V lost 5 bases to trimming and J lost 5 bases; unmatched junction nucleotides: 12. From germline, CDR1 is SGHNT and CDR2 YYREEE (reference sequence). The CDR3 runs to 15 residues. CDR3 sequence (DNA): TGTGCCAGCAGTCCTTCACAGGGGAGTGGGGAGACCCAGTACTTC. Translating gives CASSPSQGSGETQYF.